The clone carrying this T cell receptor beta chain has a handful of counts. Its matching antigen is unknown. The data stem from a study of beta chain features in type 1 diabetes. Study-level findings and limits: Among patients with Type 1 diabetes, TCRB CDR3s were moderately but significantly shorter in every one of the four CD4+ subsets. Comparison showed that naive, central memory and Treg TCRB repertoires appeared more similar among patients than among healthy donors. The VDJ junctions of type 1 diabetes patients carried fewer insertions and more deletions.

Every donor had blood drawn once into heparin, approximately 110 mL on average. Each sorted population was over 95% pure. Expressed TCRB transcripts were sequenced because the entire RNA isolate underwent reverse transcription. TCRdb's table, derived via immunoSEQ multiplex PCR, lists solely in-frame clones and lacks some. The table records some 250,000 clones, under 13% of them present only once. This CDR3 contains 15 residues. Trimming removed 5 bases from V and 1 base from J; junction bases left unmatched: 7. Germline CDR1 SEHNR, CDR2 FQNEAQ (reference sequence). The chain recombines TRBV7-9 with TRBJ2-7, with 8 bases that match TRBD2. This receptor was taken from a man aged 25-45 years with type 1 diabetes. The sequenced sample was naive CD4+ T cells from blood. The CDR3 nucleotides are TGTGCCAGCAGCGTAGTGGTAGCGGGGTCCTACGAGCAGTACTTC. Translating it yields CASSVVVAGSYEQYF.